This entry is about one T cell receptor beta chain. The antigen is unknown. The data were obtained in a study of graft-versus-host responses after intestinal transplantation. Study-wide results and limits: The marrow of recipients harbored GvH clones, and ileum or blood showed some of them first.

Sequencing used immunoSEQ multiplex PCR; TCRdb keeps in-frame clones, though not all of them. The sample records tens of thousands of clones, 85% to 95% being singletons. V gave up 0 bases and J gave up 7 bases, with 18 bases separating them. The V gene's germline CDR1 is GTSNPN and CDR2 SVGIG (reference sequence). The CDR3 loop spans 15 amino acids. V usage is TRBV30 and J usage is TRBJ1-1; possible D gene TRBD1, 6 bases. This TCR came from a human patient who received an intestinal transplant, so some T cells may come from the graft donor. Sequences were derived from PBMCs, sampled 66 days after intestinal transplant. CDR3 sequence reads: CAWSVRGTMYFEAFF. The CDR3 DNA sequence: TGTGCCTGGAGTGTTAGGGGGACGATGTACTTTGAAGCTTTCTTT.